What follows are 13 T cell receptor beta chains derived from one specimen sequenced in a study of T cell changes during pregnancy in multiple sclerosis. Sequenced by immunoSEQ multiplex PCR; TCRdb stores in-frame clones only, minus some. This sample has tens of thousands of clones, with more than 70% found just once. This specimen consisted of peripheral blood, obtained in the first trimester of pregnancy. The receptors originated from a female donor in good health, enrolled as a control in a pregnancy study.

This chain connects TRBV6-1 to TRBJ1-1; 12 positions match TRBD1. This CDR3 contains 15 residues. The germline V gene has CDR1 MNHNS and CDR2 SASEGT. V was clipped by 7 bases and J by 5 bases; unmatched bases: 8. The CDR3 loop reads CASTGQGASWTEAFF. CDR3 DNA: TGTGCCAGCACGGGACAGGGGGCGTCGTGGACTGAAGCTTTCTTT.

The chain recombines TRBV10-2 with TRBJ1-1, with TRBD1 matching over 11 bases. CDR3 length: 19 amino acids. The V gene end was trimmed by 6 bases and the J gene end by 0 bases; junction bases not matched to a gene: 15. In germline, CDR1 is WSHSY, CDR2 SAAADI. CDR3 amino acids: CASRRTGGVQIRMNTEAFF. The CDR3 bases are TGCGCCAGCAGGAGGACAGGGGGCGTCCAAATTAGGATGAACACTGAAGCTTTCTTT.

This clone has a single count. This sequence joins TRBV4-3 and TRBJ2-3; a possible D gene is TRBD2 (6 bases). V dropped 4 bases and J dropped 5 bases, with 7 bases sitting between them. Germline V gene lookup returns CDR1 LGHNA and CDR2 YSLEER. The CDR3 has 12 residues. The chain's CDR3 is CASSLGGDTQYF. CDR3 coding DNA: TGCGCCAGCAGCCTGGGGGGAGATACGCAGTATTTT.

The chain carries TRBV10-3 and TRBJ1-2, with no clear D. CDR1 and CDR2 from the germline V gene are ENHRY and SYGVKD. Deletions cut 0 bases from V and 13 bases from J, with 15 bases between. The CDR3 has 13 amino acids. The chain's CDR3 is CAISESPGGGSTF. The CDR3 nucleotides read TGTGCCATCAGTGAGTCCCCCGGTGGTGGGAGCACCTTC.

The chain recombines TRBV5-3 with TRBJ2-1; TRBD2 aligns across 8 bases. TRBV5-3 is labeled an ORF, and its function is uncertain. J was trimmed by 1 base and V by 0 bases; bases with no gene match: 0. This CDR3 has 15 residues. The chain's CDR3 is CARSLGLASYNEQFF. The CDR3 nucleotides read TGTGCCAGAAGCTTGGGACTAGCGTCCTACAATGAGCAGTTCTTC.

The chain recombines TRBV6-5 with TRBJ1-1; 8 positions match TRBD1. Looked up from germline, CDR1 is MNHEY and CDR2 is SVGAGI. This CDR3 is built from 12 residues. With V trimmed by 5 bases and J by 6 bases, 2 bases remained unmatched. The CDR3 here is CASSKQGAEAFF. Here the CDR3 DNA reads TGTGCCAGCAGTAAACAGGGGGCTGAAGCTTTCTTT.

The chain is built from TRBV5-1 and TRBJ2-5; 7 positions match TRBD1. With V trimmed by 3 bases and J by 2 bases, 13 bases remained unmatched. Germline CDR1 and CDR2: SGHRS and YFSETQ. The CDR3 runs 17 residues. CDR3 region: CASSSAYRGTRQETQYF. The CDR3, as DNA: TGCGCCAGCAGCTCAGCCTACAGGGGAACCCGACAAGAGACCCAGTACTTC.

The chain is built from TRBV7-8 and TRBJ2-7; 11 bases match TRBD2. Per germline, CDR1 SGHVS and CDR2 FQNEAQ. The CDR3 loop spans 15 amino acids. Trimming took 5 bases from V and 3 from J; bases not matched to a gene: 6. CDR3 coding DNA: TGTGCCAGCAGCCCAGGGACTAGCGGACTCTACGAGCAGTACTTC. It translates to CASSPGTSGLYEQYF.

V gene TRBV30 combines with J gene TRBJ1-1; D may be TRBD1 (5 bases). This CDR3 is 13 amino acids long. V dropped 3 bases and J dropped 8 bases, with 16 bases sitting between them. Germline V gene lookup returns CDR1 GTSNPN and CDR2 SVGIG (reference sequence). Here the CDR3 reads CAWSLQDSSEAFF. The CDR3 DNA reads TGTGCCTGGAGCTTACAGGATTCCTCGGAAGCTTTCTTT.

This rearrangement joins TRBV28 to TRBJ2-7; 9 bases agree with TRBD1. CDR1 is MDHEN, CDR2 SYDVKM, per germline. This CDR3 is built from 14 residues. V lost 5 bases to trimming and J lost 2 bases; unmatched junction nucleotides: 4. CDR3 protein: CASSLTGGTYEQYF. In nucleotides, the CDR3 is TGTGCCAGCAGTCTGACAGGGGGGACCTACGAGCAGTACTTC.

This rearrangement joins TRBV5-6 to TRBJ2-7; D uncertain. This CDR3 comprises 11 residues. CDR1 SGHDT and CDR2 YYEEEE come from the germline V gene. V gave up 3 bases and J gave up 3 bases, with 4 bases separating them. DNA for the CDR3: TGTGCCAGCAGCTCATTCTACGAGCAGTACTTC. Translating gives CASSSFYEQYF.

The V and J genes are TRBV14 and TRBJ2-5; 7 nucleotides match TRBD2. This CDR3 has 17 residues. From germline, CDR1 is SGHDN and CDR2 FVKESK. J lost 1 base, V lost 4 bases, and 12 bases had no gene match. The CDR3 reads CASSRETSATFQETQYF. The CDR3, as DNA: TGTGCCAGCAGCCGGGAAACTAGCGCAACATTCCAAGAGACCCAGTACTTC.

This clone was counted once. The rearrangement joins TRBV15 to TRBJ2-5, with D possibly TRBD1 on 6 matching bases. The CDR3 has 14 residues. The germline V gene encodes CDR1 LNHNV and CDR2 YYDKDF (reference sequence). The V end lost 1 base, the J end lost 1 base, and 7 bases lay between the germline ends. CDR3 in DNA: TGTGCCACCAGCAGAGCAGGGGCCCAAGAGACCCAGTACTTC. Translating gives CATSRAGAQETQYF.